The rows below give T cell receptor beta chains drawn from one sample of a study of blood T cell repertoires in COVID-19. Here immunoSEQ multiplex PCR was the method, and the copy in TCRdb shows in-frame clones only, minus some. In the table there are about 140,000 clones, around nine tenths of which are singletons. The sequencing sample was made of peripheral blood. The receptors here all came from a man in his forties or fifties with active or convalescent COVID-19. Both conserved end residues are part of each CDR3. A D gene is named only where the DNA matches it firmly. Size is stated for part of the rows, as once, few or many counts, or as a class when the clone is expanded.

v_gene: TRBV5-8; d_gene: NA; abundance: NA; j_gene: TRBJ1-5; CDR3aa: CASSYDSYSNQPQHF; CDR3nt: TGTGCCAGCAGCTACGACAGCTATAGCAATCAGCCCCAGCATTTT
v_gene: TRBV6-5; d_gene: TRBD1; abundance: NA; j_gene: TRBJ1-4; CDR3aa: CASSSPDRGHEKLFF; CDR3nt: TGTGCCAGCAGTTCCCCTGACAGGGGGCATGAAAAACTGTTTTTT
v_gene: TRBV25-1; d_gene: NA; abundance: NA; j_gene: TRBJ1-4; CDR3aa: CASSDTGITNEKLFF; CDR3nt: TGTGCCAGCAGTGATACAGGTATCACTAATGAAAAACTGTTTTTT
v_gene: TRBV19; d_gene: TRBD1; abundance: NA; j_gene: TRBJ2-1; CDR3aa: CASSRRQGDEQFF; CDR3nt: TGTGCCAGTAGCCGAAGACAGGGGGATGAGCAGTTCTTC
v_gene: TRBV29-1; d_gene: TRBD1; abundance: NA; j_gene: TRBJ1-2; CDR3aa: CSAGDRQYGYTF; CDR3nt: TGCAGCGCGGGGGACAGGCAGTATGGCTACACCTTC
v_gene: TRBV5-1; d_gene: TRBD2; abundance: NA; j_gene: TRBJ2-7; CDR3aa: CASSPGTSGFSSYEQYF; CDR3nt: TGCGCCAGCAGCCCTGGGACTAGCGGGTTCAGCTCCTACGAGCAGTACTTC
v_gene: TRBV7-8; d_gene: NA; abundance: NA; j_gene: TRBJ2-1; CDR3aa: CASSLVSAGNEQFF; CDR3nt: TGTGCCAGCAGCTTAGTGTCAGCAGGCAATGAGCAGTTCTTC
v_gene: TRBV12-5; d_gene: TRBD1; abundance: once; j_gene: TRBJ1-1; CDR3aa: CASAPSGTAYTEAFF; CDR3nt: TGTGCTAGTGCCCCTTCCGGGACAGCTTACACTGAAGCTTTCTTT
v_gene: TRBV7-2; d_gene: TRBD1; abundance: NA; j_gene: TRBJ1-5; CDR3aa: CASSSRTGGDQPQHF; CDR3nt: TGTGCCAGCAGCTCAAGGACAGGGGGGGACCAGCCCCAGCATTTT
v_gene: TRBV15; d_gene: TRBD1; abundance: NA; j_gene: TRBJ2-2; CDR3aa: CATSRDYPGQGKTGELFF; CDR3nt: TGTGCCACCAGCAGAGATTACCCGGGACAGGGAAAAACCGGGGAGCTGTTTTTT
v_gene: TRBV23-1; d_gene: NA; abundance: NA; j_gene: TRBJ2-3; CDR3aa: CASSQSKICQGRDTQYF; CDR3nt: TGCGCCAGCAGTCAATCGAAAATTTGCCAGGGGAGAGATACGCAGTATTTT
v_gene: TRBV2; d_gene: NA; abundance: few; j_gene: TRBJ1-2; CDR3aa: CASSESQGYTF; CDR3nt: TGTGCCAGCAGTGAAAGTCAGGGCTACACCTTC
v_gene: TRBV7-3; d_gene: TRBD2; abundance: NA; j_gene: TRBJ2-3; CDR3aa: CASSFLAGPDTQYF; CDR3nt: TGTGCCAGCAGCTTCTTAGCGGGACCAGATACGCAGTATTTT
v_gene: TRBV5-6; d_gene: NA; abundance: few; j_gene: TRBJ2-7; CDR3aa: CASSLRGSLYEQYF; CDR3nt: TGTGCCAGCAGCTTGAGAGGGAGTCTGTACGAGCAGTACTTC
v_gene: TRBV2; d_gene: NA; abundance: NA; j_gene: TRBJ1-2; CDR3aa: CASSQTGNYGYTF; CDR3nt: TGTGCCAGCAGCCAAACAGGGAACTATGGCTACACCTTC
v_gene: TRBV23-1; d_gene: NA; abundance: NA; j_gene: TRBJ2-7; CDR3aa: CASTRGGWAEQYF; CDR3nt: TGCGCCAGCACCAGAGGAGGATGGGCGGAGCAGTACTTC
v_gene: TRBV7-9; d_gene: NA; abundance: few; j_gene: TRBJ2-7; CDR3aa: CASSLVGRAYEQYF; CDR3nt: TGTGCCAGCAGCTTAGTCGGCAGGGCCTACGAGCAGTACTTC
v_gene: TRBV5-1; d_gene: NA; abundance: NA; j_gene: TRBJ2-1; CDR3aa: CASSLMGDTYNEQFF; CDR3nt: TGCGCCAGCAGCTTGATGGGGGACACTTACAATGAGCAGTTCTTC
v_gene: TRBV7-9; d_gene: NA; abundance: many; j_gene: TRBJ2-7; CDR3aa: CASSLVDSIREQYF; CDR3nt: TGTGCCAGCAGCTTAGTGGACTCCATACGAGAGCAGTACTTC
v_gene: TRBV19; d_gene: NA; abundance: many; j_gene: TRBJ1-1; CDR3aa: CASSIGVEAFF; CDR3nt: TGTGCCAGTAGTATCGGTGTTGAAGCTTTCTTT
v_gene: TRBV5-1; d_gene: TRBD1; abundance: NA; j_gene: TRBJ1-4; CDR3aa: CASRQGPSNEKLFF; CDR3nt: TGCGCCAGCAGACAGGGGCCTAGTAATGAAAAACTGTTTTTT
v_gene: TRBV7-6; d_gene: TRBD2; abundance: NA; j_gene: TRBJ2-5; CDR3aa: CASSLGLAAKETQYF; CDR3nt: TGTGCCAGCAGCTTAGGACTAGCGGCTAAAGAGACCCAGTACTTC
v_gene: TRBV6-2/TRBV6-3; d_gene: TRBD1; abundance: NA; j_gene: TRBJ2-7; CDR3aa: CASRPPGQGPYEQYF; CDR3nt: TGTGCCAGCAGGCCTCCGGGACAGGGTCCTTACGAGCAGTACTTC
v_gene: TRBV7-2; d_gene: NA; abundance: NA; j_gene: TRBJ2-1; CDR3aa: CASSSPEETRNEQFF; CDR3nt: TGTGCCAGCAGCTCCCCCGAGGAGACCCGAAATGAGCAGTTCTTC
v_gene: TRBV4-1; d_gene: TRBD1; abundance: NA; j_gene: TRBJ2-1; CDR3aa: CASSKGQGAGEQFF; CDR3nt: TGCGCCAGCAGCAAAGGACAGGGGGCAGGTGAGCAGTTCTTC
v_gene: TRBV29-1; d_gene: TRBD2; abundance: NA; j_gene: TRBJ2-7; CDR3aa: CSVQAGGAYEQYF; CDR3nt: TGCAGCGTTCAAGCGGGAGGTGCCTACGAGCAGTACTTC
v_gene: TRBV24-1; d_gene: TRBD1; abundance: NA; j_gene: TRBJ2-3; CDR3aa: CATSDDRGRTDTQYF; CDR3nt: TGTGCCACCAGTGATGACAGGGGGCGCACAGATACGCAGTATTTT
v_gene: TRBV5-5; d_gene: NA; abundance: NA; j_gene: TRBJ2-1; CDR3aa: CASRFRDTGEQFF; CDR3nt: TGTGCCAGCAGGTTCCGGGACACGGGAGAGCAGTTCTTC
v_gene: TRBV27; d_gene: TRBD1; abundance: NA; j_gene: TRBJ2-6; CDR3aa: CASRDQDRAGANVLTF; CDR3nt: TGTGCCAGCAGGGACCAAGACAGGGCTGGGGCCAACGTCCTGACTTTC
v_gene: TRBV9; d_gene: NA; abundance: NA; j_gene: TRBJ1-6; CDR3aa: CASSEGAFYNSPLHF; CDR3nt: TGTGCCAGCAGCGAAGGGGCTTTCTATAATTCACCCCTCCACTTT
v_gene: TRBV7-9; d_gene: NA; abundance: NA; j_gene: TRBJ2-7; CDR3aa: CASSFDSYEQYF; CDR3nt: TGTGCCAGCAGCTTCGACAGCTACGAGCAGTACTTC
v_gene: TRBV10-1; d_gene: TRBD2; abundance: NA; j_gene: TRBJ2-3; CDR3aa: CASSESRGRGTDTQYF; CDR3nt: TGCGCCAGCAGTGAGTCTCGGGGGAGGGGAACAGATACGCAGTATTTT
v_gene: TRBV14; d_gene: NA; abundance: NA; j_gene: TRBJ1-1; CDR3aa: CASSPNRALRLAFF; CDR3nt: TGTGCCAGCAGCCCCAACAGGGCTTTAAGGTTAGCTTTCTTT
v_gene: TRBV15; d_gene: NA; abundance: NA; j_gene: TRBJ2-7; CDR3aa: CATSEMVSGPYEQYF; CDR3nt: TGTGCCACCAGCGAGATGGTCTCAGGGCCCTACGAGCAGTACTTC
v_gene: TRBV7-2; d_gene: TRBD2; abundance: NA; j_gene: TRBJ2-7; CDR3aa: CASSLVGAGVNYEQYF; CDR3nt: TGTGCCAGCAGCTTAGTTGGGGCGGGGGTGAACTACGAGCAGTACTTC
v_gene: TRBV7-3; d_gene: NA; abundance: NA; j_gene: TRBJ2-1; CDR3aa: CASSLSRDSYNEQFF; CDR3nt: TGTGCCAGCAGCTTAAGCCGGGACTCCTACAATGAGCAGTTCTTC
v_gene: TRBV9; d_gene: TRBD2; abundance: NA; j_gene: TRBJ2-3; CDR3aa: CASSGGRAADTQYF; CDR3nt: TGTGCCAGCAGCGGCGGGAGGGCTGCAGATACGCAGTATTTT
v_gene: TRBV7-8; d_gene: TRBD1; abundance: NA; j_gene: TRBJ1-1; CDR3aa: CASSSRDRGSNTEAFF; CDR3nt: TGTGCCAGCAGCAGCCGGGACAGGGGGTCGAACACTGAAGCTTTCTTT
v_gene: TRBV20-1; d_gene: NA; abundance: NA; j_gene: TRBJ2-2; CDR3aa: CSASREANTGELFF; CDR3nt: TGCAGTGCTAGTAGGGAGGCGAACACCGGGGAGCTGTTTTTT
v_gene: TRBV7-2; d_gene: TRBD1; abundance: NA; j_gene: TRBJ2-5; CDR3aa: CASSLLPMGQKETQYF; CDR3nt: TGTGCCAGCAGCCTACTGCCTATGGGACAGAAAGAGACCCAGTACTTC
v_gene: TRBV19; d_gene: NA; abundance: NA; j_gene: TRBJ2-7; CDR3aa: CASSLSGQAYEQYF; CDR3nt: TGTGCCAGTAGTCTCTCTGGGCAGGCCTACGAGCAGTACTTC
v_gene: TRBV11-2; d_gene: NA; abundance: NA; j_gene: TRBJ2-7; CDR3aa: CASSPTLGLPTPYEQYF; CDR3nt: TGTGCCAGCAGCCCCACACTGGGACTTCCAACCCCCTACGAGCAGTACTTC
v_gene: TRBV6-5; d_gene: NA; abundance: NA; j_gene: TRBJ2-7; CDR3aa: CASRGVSYEQYF; CDR3nt: TGTGCCAGCAGGGGCGTCTCCTACGAGCAGTACTTC
v_gene: TRBV5-1; d_gene: NA; abundance: NA; j_gene: TRBJ2-1; CDR3aa: CASSEGVNEQFF; CDR3nt: TGCGCCAGCAGCGAGGGGGTCAATGAGCAGTTCTTC
v_gene: TRBV27; d_gene: NA; abundance: NA; j_gene: TRBJ1-1; CDR3aa: CASSLSLWADEAFF; CDR3nt: TGTGCCAGCAGTTTATCCCTCTGGGCCGACGAAGCTTTCTTT
v_gene: TRBV28; d_gene: NA; abundance: NA; j_gene: TRBJ1-2; CDR3aa: CASSSQDRANYGYTF; CDR3nt: TGTGCCAGCAGTTCCCAGGACAGAGCTAACTATGGCTACACCTTC
v_gene: TRBV7-3; d_gene: TRBD1; abundance: NA; j_gene: TRBJ2-2; CDR3aa: CASSLRSAGGRGELFF; CDR3nt: TGTGCCAGCAGCTTACGCTCGGCAGGGGGTCGCGGGGAGCTGTTTTTT
v_gene: TRBV18; d_gene: TRBD1; abundance: NA; j_gene: TRBJ1-5; CDR3aa: CASSLRDRGKGNQPQHF; CDR3nt: TGTGCCAGCTCACTCCGGGACAGGGGTAAGGGCAATCAGCCCCAGCATTTT
v_gene: TRBV25-1; d_gene: NA; abundance: NA; j_gene: TRBJ1-5; CDR3aa: CASSHQSNQPQHF; CDR3nt: TGTGCCAGCAGTCATCAGTCTAATCAGCCCCAGCATTTT